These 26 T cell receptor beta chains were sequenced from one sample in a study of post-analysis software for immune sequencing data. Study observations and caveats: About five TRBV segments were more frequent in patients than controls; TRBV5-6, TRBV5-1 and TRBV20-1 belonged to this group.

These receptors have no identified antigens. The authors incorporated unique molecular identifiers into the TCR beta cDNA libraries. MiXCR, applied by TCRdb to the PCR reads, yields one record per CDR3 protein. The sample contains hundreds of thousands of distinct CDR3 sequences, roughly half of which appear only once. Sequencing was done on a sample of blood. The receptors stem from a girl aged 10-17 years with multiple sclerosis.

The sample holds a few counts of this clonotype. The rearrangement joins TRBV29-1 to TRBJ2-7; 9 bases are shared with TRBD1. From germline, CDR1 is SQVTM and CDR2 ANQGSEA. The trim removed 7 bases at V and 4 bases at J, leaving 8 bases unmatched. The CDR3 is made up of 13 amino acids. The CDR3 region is CSAWTGEEYEQYF. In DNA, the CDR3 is TGCAGCGCCTGGACAGGGGAGGAATACGAGCAGTACTTC.

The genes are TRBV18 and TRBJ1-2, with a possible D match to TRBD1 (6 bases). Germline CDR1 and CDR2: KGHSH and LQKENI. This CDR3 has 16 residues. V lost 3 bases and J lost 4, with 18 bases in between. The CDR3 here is CASSPEGLGTLYGYTF. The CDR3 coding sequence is TGTGCCAGCTCACCTGAAGGACTCGGGACACTCTATGGCTACACCTTC. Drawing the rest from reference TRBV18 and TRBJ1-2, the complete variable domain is NAGVMQNPRHLVRRRGQEARLRCSPMKGHSHVYWYRQLPEEGLKFMVYLQKENIIDESGMPKERFSAEFPKEGPSILRIQQVVRGDSAAYFCASSPEGLGTLYGYTFGSGTRLTVV.

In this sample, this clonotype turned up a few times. The DNA of the CDR3 is TGTGCCAGCAGTGAAAGGACTTCGAACACTGAAGCTTTCTTT. Its protein product is CASSERTSNTEAFF. The chain couples TRBV2 to TRBJ1-1; D is ambiguous. Trimming removed 2 bases at V and 1 base at J, with 8 bases between. Germline CDR1 and CDR2: SNHLY and FYNNEI. CDR3 length: 14 residues.

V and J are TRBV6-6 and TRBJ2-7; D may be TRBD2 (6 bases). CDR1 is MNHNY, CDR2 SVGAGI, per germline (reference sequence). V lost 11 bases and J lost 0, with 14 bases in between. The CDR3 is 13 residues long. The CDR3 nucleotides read TGTGCCCCGACGGGGGAAAGCTCCTACGAGCAGTACTTC. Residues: CAPTGESSYEQYF.

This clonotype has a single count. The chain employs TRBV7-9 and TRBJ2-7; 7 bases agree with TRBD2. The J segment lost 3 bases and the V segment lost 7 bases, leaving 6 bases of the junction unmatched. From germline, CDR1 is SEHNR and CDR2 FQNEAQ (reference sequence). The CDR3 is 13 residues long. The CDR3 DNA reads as TGTGCCAGCAAGAGGGAGGGAAACTACGAGCAGTACTTC. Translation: CASKREGNYEQYF.

CDR3 sequence (DNA): TGTGCCAGCAGTACCCGGGACAGGTACGCTGAAGCTTTCTTT. Protein: CASSTRDRYAEAFF. V is TRBV12-3 or TRBV12-4 and J is TRBJ1-1, with 8 bases matching TRBD1. The ends lost 5 bases at V and 6 bases at J; junction bases unmatched: 8. The CDR3 contains 14 residues.

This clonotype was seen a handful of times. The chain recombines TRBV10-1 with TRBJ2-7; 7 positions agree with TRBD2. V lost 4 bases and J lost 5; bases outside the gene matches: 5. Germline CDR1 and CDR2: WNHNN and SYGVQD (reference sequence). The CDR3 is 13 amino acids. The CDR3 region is CASSAAGVDEQYF. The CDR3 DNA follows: TGCGCCAGCAGTGCGGCGGGAGTTGACGAGCAGTACTTC.

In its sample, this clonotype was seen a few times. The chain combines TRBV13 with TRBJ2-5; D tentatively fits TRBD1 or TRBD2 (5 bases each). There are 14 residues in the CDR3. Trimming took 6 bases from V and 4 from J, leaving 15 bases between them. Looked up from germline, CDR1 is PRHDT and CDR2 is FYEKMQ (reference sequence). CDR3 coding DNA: TGTGCCAGCAGTTTAACGGGGACGGGAGAGACCCAGTACTTC. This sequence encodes CASSLTGTGETQYF.

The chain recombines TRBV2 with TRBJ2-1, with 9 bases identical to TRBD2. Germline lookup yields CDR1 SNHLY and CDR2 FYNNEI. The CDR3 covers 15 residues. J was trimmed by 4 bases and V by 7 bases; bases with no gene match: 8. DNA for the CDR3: TGTGCCAGCACCACAGGACTAGCGTTGTACAATGAGCAGTTCTTC. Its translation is CASTTGLALYNEQFF.

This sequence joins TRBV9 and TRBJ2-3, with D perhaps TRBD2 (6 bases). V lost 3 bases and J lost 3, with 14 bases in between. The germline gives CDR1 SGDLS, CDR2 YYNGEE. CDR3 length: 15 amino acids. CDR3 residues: CASSDPGERTDTQYF. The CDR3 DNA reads TGTGCCAGCAGCGACCCGGGGGAGCGGACAGATACGCAGTATTTT.

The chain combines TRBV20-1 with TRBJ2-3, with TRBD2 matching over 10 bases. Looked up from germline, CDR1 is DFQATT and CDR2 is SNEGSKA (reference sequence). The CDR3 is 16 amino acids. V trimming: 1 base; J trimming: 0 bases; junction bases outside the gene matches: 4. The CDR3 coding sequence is TGCAGTGCTAGAGTAGGACTAGCGGCTAGCACAGATACGCAGTATTTT. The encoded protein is CSARVGLAASTDTQYF.

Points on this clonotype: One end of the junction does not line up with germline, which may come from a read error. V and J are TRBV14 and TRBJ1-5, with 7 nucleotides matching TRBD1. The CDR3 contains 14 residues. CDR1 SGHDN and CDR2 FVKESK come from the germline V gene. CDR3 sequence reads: CTSSPTGPYQPQHF. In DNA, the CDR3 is TGTACCAGCAGCCCGACAGGGCCCTATCAGCCCCAGCATTTT.

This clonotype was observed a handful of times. The DNA for the CDR3 is TGTGCCAGCAGTTTATCCCTCGGGGGGCAGAGCTCCTACGAGCAGTACTTC. Translated, it gives CASSLSLGGQSSYEQYF. V usage is TRBV27 and J usage is TRBJ2-7; D might be TRBD2 (7 bases). The CDR3 is made up of 17 amino acids. The V gene's germline CDR1 is MNHEY and CDR2 SMNVEV (reference sequence). Trimming removed 0 bases at V and 0 bases at J, with 15 bases between.

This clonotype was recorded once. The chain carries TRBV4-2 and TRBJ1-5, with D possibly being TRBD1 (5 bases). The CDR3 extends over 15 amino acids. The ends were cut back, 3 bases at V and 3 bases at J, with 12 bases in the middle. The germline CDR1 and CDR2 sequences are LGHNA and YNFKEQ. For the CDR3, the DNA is TGTGCCAGCAGCCATCCGGACACCGACAATCAGCCCCAGCATTTT. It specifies CASSHPDTDNQPQHF.

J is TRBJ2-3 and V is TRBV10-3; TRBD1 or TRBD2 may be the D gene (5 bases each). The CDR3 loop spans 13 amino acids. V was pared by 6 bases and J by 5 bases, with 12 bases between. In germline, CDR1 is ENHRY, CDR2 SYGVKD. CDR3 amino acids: CAISRDLQDTQYF. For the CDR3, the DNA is TGTGCCATCAGCCGGGACCTCCAAGATACGCAGTATTTT.

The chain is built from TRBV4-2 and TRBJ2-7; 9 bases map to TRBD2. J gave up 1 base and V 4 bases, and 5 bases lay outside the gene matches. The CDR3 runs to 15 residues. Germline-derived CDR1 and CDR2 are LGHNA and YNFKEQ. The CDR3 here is CASSRASGRSYEQYF. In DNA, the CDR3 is TGTGCCAGCAGCCGTGCCAGCGGGAGGTCCTACGAGCAGTACTTC.

CDR3 amino acids: CASSWGQGDHEQYF. CDR3 DNA: TGTGCCAGCAGCTGGGGACAGGGAGACCACGAGCAGTACTTC. This chain links TRBV7-3 with TRBJ2-7, with 9 positions matching TRBD1. In germline, CDR1 is SGHTA, CDR2 FQGTGA. The CDR3 extends over 14 amino acids. Trimming took 4 bases from V and 5 from J; bases not matched to a gene: 6.

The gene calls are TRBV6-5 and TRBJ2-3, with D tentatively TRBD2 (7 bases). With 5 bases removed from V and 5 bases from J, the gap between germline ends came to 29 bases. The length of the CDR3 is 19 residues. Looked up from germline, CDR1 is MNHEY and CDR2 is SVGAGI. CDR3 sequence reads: CASSVLGGGGYQGRDTQYF. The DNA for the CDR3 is TGTGCCAGCAGTGTACTCGGCGGCGGGGGATACCAGGGGAGAGATACGCAGTATTTT.

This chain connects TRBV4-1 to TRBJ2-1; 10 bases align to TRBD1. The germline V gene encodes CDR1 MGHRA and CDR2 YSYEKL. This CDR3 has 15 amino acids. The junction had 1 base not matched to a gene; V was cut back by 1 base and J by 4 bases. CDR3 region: CASSQGQGAYNEQFF. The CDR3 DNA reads TGCGCCAGCAGCCAAGGACAGGGGGCGTACAATGAGCAGTTCTTC.

CDR3 protein: CSAMARSGSTYNEQFF. CDR3 in DNA: TGCAGTGCTATGGCAAGGAGCGGGAGTACCTACAATGAGCAGTTCTTC. The genes are TRBV20-1 and TRBJ2-1, with TRBD2 matching 8 bases. Losses at the gene ends were 4 bases for V and 2 bases for J; bases not matched to a gene: 10. The CDR3 is made up of 16 amino acids. Germline V gives CDR1 DFQATT, CDR2 SNEGSKA (reference sequence).

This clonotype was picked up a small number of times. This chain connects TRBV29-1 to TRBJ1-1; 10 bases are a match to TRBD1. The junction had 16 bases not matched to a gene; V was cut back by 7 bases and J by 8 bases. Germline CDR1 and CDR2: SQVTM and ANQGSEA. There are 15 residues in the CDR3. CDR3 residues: CSANPDRGRGTEAFF. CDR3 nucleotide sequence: TGCAGCGCTAACCCAGACAGGGGGCGAGGAACCGAAGCTTTCTTT.

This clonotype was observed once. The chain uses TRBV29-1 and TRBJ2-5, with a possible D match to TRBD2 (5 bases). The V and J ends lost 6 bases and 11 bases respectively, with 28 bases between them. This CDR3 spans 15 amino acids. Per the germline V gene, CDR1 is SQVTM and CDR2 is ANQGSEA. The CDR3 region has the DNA TGCAGCGTGCCCGTGGGTAGCGATTGGATAAATGAGCAGTACTTC. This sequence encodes CSVPVGSDWINEQYF.

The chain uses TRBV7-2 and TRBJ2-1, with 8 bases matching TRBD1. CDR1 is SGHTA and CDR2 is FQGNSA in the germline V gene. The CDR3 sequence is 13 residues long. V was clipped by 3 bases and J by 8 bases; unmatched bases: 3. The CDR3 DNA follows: TGTGCCAGCAGCTTGAACAGGGGGTATGAGCAGTTCTTC. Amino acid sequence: CASSLNRGYEQFF.

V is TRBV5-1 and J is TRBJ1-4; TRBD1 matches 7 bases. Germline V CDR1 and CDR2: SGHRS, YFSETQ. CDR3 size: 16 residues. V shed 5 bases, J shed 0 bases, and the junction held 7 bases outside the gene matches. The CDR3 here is CASRAGTASTNEKLFF. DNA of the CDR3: TGCGCCAGCAGGGCCGGGACAGCTTCAACTAATGAAAAACTGTTTTTT. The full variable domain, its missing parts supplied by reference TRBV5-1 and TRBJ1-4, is KAGVTQTPRYLIKTRGQQVTLSCSPISGHRSVSWYQQTPGQGLQFLFEYFSETQRNKGNFPGRFSGRQFSNSRSEMNVSTLELGDSALYLCASRAGTASTNEKLFFGSGTQLSVL.

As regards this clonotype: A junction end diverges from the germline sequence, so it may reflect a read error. The CDR3 DNA reads as TGCGCCAGCAGGGAGTCAAAGGATAACTATGGCTACACCTTC. Its protein product is CASRESKDNYGYTF. The chain uses TRBV10-2 and TRBJ1-2; the D is unclear. The germline CDR1 and CDR2 sequences are WSHSY and SAAADI. The CDR3 covers 14 residues.

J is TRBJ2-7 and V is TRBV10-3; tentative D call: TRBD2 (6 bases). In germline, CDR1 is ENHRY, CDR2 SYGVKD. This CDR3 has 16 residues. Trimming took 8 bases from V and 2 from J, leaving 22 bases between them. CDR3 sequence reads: CAISSLERRGTYEQYF. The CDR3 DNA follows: TGTGCCATCTCCTCCCTGGAACGGAGGGGAACCTACGAGCAGTACTTC.